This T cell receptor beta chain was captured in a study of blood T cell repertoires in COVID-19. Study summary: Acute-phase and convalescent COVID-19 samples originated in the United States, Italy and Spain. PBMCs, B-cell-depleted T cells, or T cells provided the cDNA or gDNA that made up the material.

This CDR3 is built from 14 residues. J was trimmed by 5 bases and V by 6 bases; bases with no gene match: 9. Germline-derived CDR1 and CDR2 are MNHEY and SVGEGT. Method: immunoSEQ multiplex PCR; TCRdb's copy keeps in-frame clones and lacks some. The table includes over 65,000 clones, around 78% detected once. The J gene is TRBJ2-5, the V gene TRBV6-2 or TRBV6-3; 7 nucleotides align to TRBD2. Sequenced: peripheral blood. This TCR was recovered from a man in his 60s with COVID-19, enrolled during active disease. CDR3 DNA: TGTGCCAGCAGCCTGACTAGCAGCTTGGAGACCCAGTACTTC. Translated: CASSLTSSLETQYF.